The present entry profiles one T cell receptor beta chain with its context. This clone appeared a few times. What antigen it recognizes has not been identified. Per-base quality was not reported, and no clone a single base away is much larger than it. Library generation was performed with the immunoSEQ multiplex PCR assay. In the source study's methods: To diagnose cytomegalovirus status from the catalog of TCR beta chain sequences, a statistical classification framework was built. Not all clones reach the TCRdb copy of this immuneACCESS table, which keeps in-frame sequences only. Checked studies attribute under half of the gap to unresolved V genes and leave the rest unexplained. Clone size and V and J calls were adopted from that table, with D and trimming inferred from the DNA. Counted in this sample were approximately 280,000 clones; 88% of them appeared once. The ten largest clonotypes hold roughly 1% of the sample.

The CDR3 goes from the cysteine to the phenylalanine over 13 residues. The entry retains the CDR3 DNA only, 39 bases that are in frame from base 1. V loses 8 bases of germline sequence and J loses 8 bases, and the interval between the two ends is 16 bases. The germline V gene encodes CDR1 MNHEY and CDR2 SMNVEV (reference sequence). This sample is drawn from a study of cytomegalovirus exposure and HLA in healthy donors (dated by TCRdb to about 2017). Some background on the complete study: The 666 repertoires of the first cohort and the roughly 110 validation repertoires were produced on the same platform, according to a later analysis. Besides the first cohort of roughly 640 subjects, a separate validation cohort made up of 120 different subjects was used. To predict cytomegalovirus infection status, the study combined high-throughput TCR immunosequencing, statistical association of individual TCRs with disease status, and machine learning. The study was designed to test whether signatures of past pathogen exposure could be identified by cataloging public T cell receptors. The full study reports these points: The classifier was reported to diagnose cytomegalovirus status with high specificity and sensitivity in both the original cohort and the validation cohort. In the study, about 150 TCR beta chains were listed as associated with cytomegalovirus. Of the cluster scores, roughly 95% were above 0 in a later analysis, which found that TCRs clustered in the first cohort also tended to co-occur in the 90 to 150 validation repertoires. Across donors, most TCR sequences were observed very rarely, whereas some public TCRs were present in many individuals. The authors suggested that the approach could potentially be extended to other disease states and immunological phenotypes. The validation cohort had no HLA typing available for a later analysis, so co-occurrence within that cohort was assessed over all 120 or so repertoires. In vitro tests confirmed that a few of the cytomegalovirus-associated TCR beta chains recognize cytomegalovirus antigens.

Donors formed part of the validation cohort, which comprised over a hundred subjects and was distinct from the first cohort of some 700 subjects. Sequences were obtained from PBMCs. The chain is assembled from TRBV27 and TRBJ1-5; tentative D gene TRBD1, with 5 bases matching. The clonotype originates from a woman under 30 in good health and CMV-seronegative. Read as DNA, the sequence is TGTGCCAGCGCAGGGTCTCGGGGGGAGCCCCAGCATTTT. It is translated as CASAGSRGEPQHF.